A selection of T cell receptor beta chains follows, all from one sample in a study of cytomegalovirus exposure and HLA in healthy donors. TCRdb's table, derived via immunoSEQ multiplex PCR, lists solely in-frame clones and lacks some. The repertoire holds around 100,000 clones, with around three quarters as singletons. The sample was PBMCs. The receptors stem from a young woman in good health and CMV-seronegative. CDR3s include the opening cysteine and the closing phenylalanine or tryptophan. A D gene is named only where the DNA matches it firmly. Clone size is shown for a subset of rows, as once, few, many or a class of expanded clone.

CDR3 DNA	CDR3 protein	V gene	J gene	D gene	clone size
TGTGCCAGCAGTACTCTCCGGGACAGGGGGGACTACGAGCAGTACTTC	CASSTLRDRGDYEQYF	TRBV27	TRBJ2-7	TRBD1	few
TGCGCCAGCAGCCTGCTTTGGGCGAACACTGAAGCTTTCTTT	CASSLLWANTEAFF	TRBV5-1	TRBJ1-1	.	few
TGTGCCAGCAGATGGACAGGGGAGAACACTGAAGCTTTCTTT	CASRWTGENTEAFF	TRBV5-4	TRBJ1-1	TRBD1	.
TGTGCCAGCAGTTCCGGGACAGGGGGCTACAATGAGCAGTTCTTC	CASSSGTGGYNEQFF	TRBV6-4	TRBJ2-1	TRBD1	.
TGTGCCAGCAGTTTGCTAGCGGGGATAAGGAATGAGCAGTTCTTC	CASSLLAGIRNEQFF	TRBV27	TRBJ2-1	TRBD2	.
TGCGCCAGCAGCCAAGGGGGGGGGCTAGCGGGAGGCACGGGGACGAACACCGGGGAGCTGTTTTTT	CASSQGGGLAGGTGTNTGELFF	TRBV4-1	TRBJ2-2	TRBD2	few
TGTGCCAGCAGTGAACGTACAGGGGTTTACACAGATACGCAGTATTTT	CASSERTGVYTDTQYF	TRBV2	TRBJ2-3	TRBD1	.
TGCAGTGCTTCCTTAGCCTCTCACTACACCTTC	CSASLASHYTF	TRBV20-1	TRBJ1-2	.	.
TGTGCCAGCAGACGACAGGGAACTTATTCACCCCTCCACTTT	CASRRQGTYSPLHF	TRBV6-1	TRBJ1-6	TRBD1	.
TGTGCCAGCAGTGAAACTAGACTGCCAGAGACCCAGTACTTC	CASSETRLPETQYF	TRBV25-1	TRBJ2-5	.	few
TGTGCCAGCAGCTTCTTACTGGACAGGGGCGCAACCTACGAGCAGTACTTC	CASSFLLDRGATYEQYF	TRBV13	TRBJ2-7	TRBD1	.
TGTGCCAGCAGTACGGGGTTCCAAGAGACCCAGTACTTC	CASSTGFQETQYF	TRBV2	TRBJ2-5	.	few
TGTGCCAGCAGTGACGACAGGGTAAAGCCCCAGCATTTT	CASSDDRVKPQHF	TRBV6-1	TRBJ1-5	TRBD1	.
TGCGCCAGCAGCCCCCTTAGCGGGGACACCGGGGAGCTGTTTTTT	CASSPLSGDTGELFF	TRBV4-3	TRBJ2-2	TRBD2	few
TGTGCCAGTAGTCCACAGGGGGCGGGCACTGAAGCTTTCTTT	CASSPQGAGTEAFF	TRBV19	TRBJ1-1	TRBD1	.
TGTGCCAGCAGTTACGGGCCTAGCGGGGGCTACGAGCAGTACTTC	CASSYGPSGGYEQYF	TRBV6-5	TRBJ2-7	TRBD2	.
TGTGCCAGCAGCTTGAGACAGGGGGCCACCGGGGAGCTGTTTTTT	CASSLRQGATGELFF	TRBV5-4	TRBJ2-2	TRBD1	.
TGTGCCAGCAGCACGCAGACAGGGATGGAGCAGTTCTTC	CASSTQTGMEQFF	TRBV7-7	TRBJ2-1	TRBD1	.
TGTGCCAGCTCACCACTGGACAGGGACTCCTATAATTCACCCCTCCACTTT	CASSPLDRDSYNSPLHF	TRBV18	TRBJ1-6	TRBD1	.
TGCGCCAGCAGCCAAGGGCCGGCAGGAATTAATGAAAAACTGTTTTTT	CASSQGPAGINEKLFF	TRBV4-3	TRBJ1-4	.	.
TGTGCCAGCAGTGTCAGGGGAAGTGGCTACACCTTC	CASSVRGSGYTF	TRBV28	TRBJ1-2	.	once
TGCGCCAGCAGCCAGGGGGGGCAGACCGTCCCGCTAAATCAGCCCCAGCATTTT	CASSQGGQTVPLNQPQHF	TRBV4-1	TRBJ1-5	.	.
TGTGCCAGCAGCGCCCTACAGGGGCGGGATGAAAAACTGTTTTTT	CASSALQGRDEKLFF	TRBV7-8	TRBJ1-4	TRBD1	once
TGTGCCAGCAGCCCGGGGGGGTATGAAGCTTTCTTT	CASSPGGYEAFF	TRBV9	TRBJ1-1	.	.
TGTGCCTGGACAGGGGTTAACACTGAAGCTTTCTTT	CAWTGVNTEAFF	TRBV30	TRBJ1-1	.	few
TGTGCTAGTGGTTTGTCGTGGACACCGAGCAATGGCTACACCTTC	CASGLSWTPSNGYTF	TRBV12-5	TRBJ1-2	.	.
TGTGCCAGCAGCCCGACAAACTATGGCTACACCTTC	CASSPTNYGYTF	TRBV7-2	TRBJ1-2	.	.
TGTGCCAGCAGTGACGGGGTGGGGACAGGGATAGGACCCCAGCATTTT	CASSDGVGTGIGPQHF	TRBV6-1	TRBJ1-5	TRBD1	.
TGCGCCAGCAGCTCTGCGGAGCGGACTGCCGAGCAGTACTTC	CASSSAERTAEQYF	TRBV5-1	TRBJ2-7	.	.
TGTGCCAGCTCACAATGGACAGGGGACGATGGCTACACCTTC	CASSQWTGDDGYTF	TRBV18	TRBJ1-2	TRBD1	.
TGCGCCAGCAGCTTGGTTGGACTAGCGGGGGGAGAGACCCAGTACTTC	CASSLVGLAGGETQYF	TRBV5-1	TRBJ2-5	TRBD2	.
TGTGCCAGTAGTTTTAGCTCCTATAATTCACCCCTCCACTTT	CASSFSSYNSPLHF	TRBV19	TRBJ1-6	.	few
TGTGCCAGCAGTTACTCGACTAGCGGGGGGCCAGGGGAGCAGTTCTTC	CASSYSTSGGPGEQFF	TRBV6-6	TRBJ2-1	TRBD2	.
TGTGCCAGCAGTTCCTCGGGACTAGCGGCCTACAATGAGCAGTTCTTC	CASSSSGLAAYNEQFF	TRBV28	TRBJ2-1	TRBD2	few
TGTGCCAGCAGCGTAGGCGCAGGACAGGGAGGTTTTATTGAGACCCAGTACTTC	CASSVGAGQGGFIETQYF	TRBV9	TRBJ2-5	TRBD1	.
TGTGCCAGTAGCCCCCTAGCGGGCAGCACAGATACGCAGTATTTT	CASSPLAGSTDTQYF	TRBV19	TRBJ2-3	TRBD2	.
TGTGCCAGCAGAAACTACGGGACAGACATTCAGCCCCAGCATTTT	CASRNYGTDIQPQHF	TRBV6-1	TRBJ1-5	TRBD1	.
TGTGCCAGCTCACCGAGCGGGGTGACTGAAGCTTTCTTT	CASSPSGVTEAFF	TRBV18	TRBJ1-1	.	.
TGTGCCAGCAGCGATGCCGGGACACCTTACAATGAGCAGTTCTTC	CASSDAGTPYNEQFF	TRBV7-9	TRBJ2-1	.	.
TGTGCCAGCAGCCTCCTTGGGGGGGCCTCCCCAGATACGCAGTATTTT	CASSLLGGASPDTQYF	TRBV7-9	TRBJ2-3	.	.
TGCGCCAGCAGCCAACAAGGGGCCACGGAGAGCTCTGGAAACACCATATATTTT	CASSQQGATESSGNTIYF	TRBV4-3	TRBJ1-3	.	.
TGTGCCAGCAGCCTTTCAGAGCCGGGACTAGCGACGCAGTATTTT	CASSLSEPGLATQYF	TRBV7-2	TRBJ2-3	TRBD2	.
TGTGCCTGGAGTGCAAAGCGGGGGGCCGCTCCTAGCACAGATACGCAGTATTTT	CAWSAKRGAAPSTDTQYF	TRBV30	TRBJ2-3	TRBD2	.
TGTGCCAGCGGGTCCGGGAGGAATATGGGGCAGTACTTC	CASGSGRNMGQYF	TRBV7-6	TRBJ2-7	TRBD2	.
TGTGCCAGCAGACGACAGGGGGGTAACTATGGCTACACCTTC	CASRRQGGNYGYTF	TRBV6-5	TRBJ1-2	TRBD1	.
TGCGCCAGCAGCTTGTCCCTGTCCTACAATGAGCAGTTCTTC	CASSLSLSYNEQFF	TRBV5-1	TRBJ2-1	.	.
TGTGCCAGCAGCTCCCAAATGAATCAGCCCCAGCATTTT	CASSSQMNQPQHF	TRBV11-2	TRBJ1-5	.	once
TGCGCCAGCAGCCAGGGCCCTAGCGGGGGGCCAGCGGATACGCAGTATTTT	CASSQGPSGGPADTQYF	TRBV4-1	TRBJ2-3	TRBD2	.
TGTGCCAGCAGTGCAGGGTATGGGGACTATGGCTACACCTTC	CASSAGYGDYGYTF	TRBV6-5	TRBJ1-2	.	few
TGTGCCTGGACTGGGACAGGGGGCGGCGGCTACACCTTC	CAWTGTGGGGYTF	TRBV30	TRBJ1-2	TRBD1	few
TGTGCCAGCAGTTCCCTCCTAGGGGATCGCTACACCTTC	CASSSLLGDRYTF	TRBV6-5	TRBJ1-2	.	few
TGCGCCAGCAGCTTAAGGGGGCTGGACACTGAAGCTTTCTTT	CASSLRGLDTEAFF	TRBV5-1	TRBJ1-1	TRBD1	.